This paragraph covers one T cell receptor beta chain sequence. Its specificity is not known. The record originates from a study of T-cell reconstitution after alpha-beta-depleted transplantation in children. Whole-study findings and limits: Diversity of TCRbeta at day 60 was high in some patients, arising from surviving recipient T cells and thymic progenitors. When one year had passed after transplant, most T-cell counts and diversity came from newly produced T cells.

This CDR3 spans 14 amino acids. J lost 6 bases, V lost 4 bases, and 9 bases had no gene match. From germline, CDR1 is DFQATT and CDR2 SNEGSKA (reference sequence). Unique molecular identifiers featured in how the TCRbeta library was prepared. TCRdb called the PCR reads again in MiXCR, with one record for every CDR3 protein. The sample has about 110,000 distinct CDR3 sequences; approximately 6.6% are singletons. Sequenced here: PBMCs, mostly from graft donor cells, sampled 360 days after TCRalphabeta/CD19-depleted stem cell transplant. This receptor was obtained from a male patient aged 2 to 9 who had a stem cell transplant for acute lymphoblastic leukemia, so the T cells may come from the graft donor. This chain connects TRBV20-1 to TRBJ1-2; 9 nucleotides line up with TRBD1. CDR3 DNA sequence: TGCAGTGCTAAGTCCCACAGGGGGCGGCATGGCTACACCTTC. Translating it yields CSAKSHRGRHGYTF.